These T cell receptor beta chains were read from a single sample in a study of shared clonotypes between healthy human individuals. Data came from immunoSEQ multiplex PCR; TCRdb stores just in-frame clones and leaves some out. The sample includes under 600,000 clones, roughly 98% of them seen just once. Material for sequencing was naive CD8+ T cells sorted from blood. These TCRs come from a man aged 25 to 40 in good health. Each CDR3 is given with its conserved first and last residue. The D gene is left open where the match is weak. Clone size is not always given. Where it is, it says once, few, many or a class for expanded clones.

CDR3,DNA,J,D,length,V,size
CASSATDAYEQYF,TGTGCCAGCAGCGCCACGGATGCTTACGAGCAGTACTTC,TRBJ2-7,-,13,TRBV7-9,-
CASSWGGTYEQYF,TGTGCCAGCAGCTGGGGGGGAACCTACGAGCAGTACTTC,TRBJ2-7,TRBD2,13,TRBV5-4,-
CASSLGQGVPSYEQYF,TGCGCCAGCAGCCTGGGTCAGGGGGTCCCCTCCTACGAGCAGTACTTC,TRBJ2-7,TRBD1,16,TRBV5-1,-
CATRLSGSSDTQYF,TGTGCCACCCGACTAAGCGGAAGCTCGGATACGCAGTATTTT,TRBJ2-3,-,14,TRBV28,-
CASSLDSSYNEQFF,TGTGCCAGCAGTCTCGACTCTTCCTACAATGAGCAGTTCTTC,TRBJ2-1,-,14,TRBV27,-
CASSTSHRTSDEQYF,TGTGCCAGCAGCACTAGCCACAGAACCTCAGACGAGCAGTACTTC,TRBJ2-7,-,15,TRBV7-2,-
CASSLWGGRAYNEQFF,TGCGCCAGCAGCTTGTGGGGCGGGAGGGCCTACAATGAGCAGTTCTTC,TRBJ2-1,TRBD2,16,TRBV5-1,-
CASSPRPSGAITDTQYF,TGTGCCAGCAGCCCCCGCCCGTCAGGGGCGATCACAGATACGCAGTATTTT,TRBJ2-3,-,17,TRBV7-8,-
CASSSTVPNTEAFF,TGTGCCAGCAGCTCGACAGTCCCGAACACTGAAGCTTTCTTT,TRBJ1-1,-,14,TRBV7-2,-
CASSLSRVGETQYF,TGTGCCAGCAGTTTATCCAGGGTGGGAGAGACCCAGTACTTC,TRBJ2-5,-,14,TRBV27,-
CAWSVVSLNNQPQHF,TGTGCCTGGAGTGTAGTATCCCTGAATAATCAGCCCCAGCATTTT,TRBJ1-5,-,15,TRBV30,-
CASSQMGGGTYNEQFF,TGTGCCAGCAGCCAGATGGGCGGGGGTACCTACAATGAGCAGTTCTTC,TRBJ2-1,TRBD2,16,TRBV7-9,-
CASSLVGWNEQFF,TGTGCCAGCAGCTTAGTGGGGTGGAATGAGCAGTTCTTC,TRBJ2-1,-,13,TRBV7-9,-
CASSPQTGTAHGYTF,TGTGCCAGCTCACCACAAACCGGGACAGCTCACGGCTACACCTTC,TRBJ1-2,TRBD1,15,TRBV18,-
CSVLAGNIQEQFF,TGCAGCGTTCTAGCGGGAAATATCCAGGAGCAGTTCTTC,TRBJ2-1,TRBD2,13,TRBV29-1,once
CASSLSAGGTWGEQFF,TGTGCCAGCAGCTTATCAGCGGGAGGTACCTGGGGTGAGCAGTTCTTC,TRBJ2-1,TRBD2,16,TRBV11-2,-
CASSLTSGIVWEQFF,TGTGCCAGCAGTTTGACTAGCGGGATAGTCTGGGAGCAGTTCTTC,TRBJ2-1,TRBD2,15,TRBV5-5,once
CASSLFGTPSHEQYF,TGTGCCAGCAGCTTATTCGGGACCCCGTCCCACGAGCAGTACTTC,TRBJ2-7,-,15,TRBV7-2,-
CAWTNGGGDEQFF,TGTGCCTGGACCAACGGGGGTGGGGATGAGCAGTTCTTC,TRBJ2-1,-,13,TRBV30,-
CASSDSDWQYF,TGTGCCAGCAGTGATTCCGACTGGCAGTACTTC,TRBJ2-7,-,11,TRBV6-1,-
CASSLRTDYGYTF,TGTGCCAGCAGCTTACGTACGGACTATGGCTACACCTTC,TRBJ1-2,-,13,TRBV7-9,-
CASSAPGQSYEQYF,TGTGCCAGCAGCGCACCGGGACAGTCCTACGAGCAGTACTTC,TRBJ2-7,TRBD1,14,TRBV7-9,-
CASSLLQVPETQYF,TGTGCCAGCAGTTTGCTACAGGTCCCGGAGACCCAGTACTTC,TRBJ2-5,-,14,TRBV27,-
CASSLLSGNTGGPYEQYF,TGTGCCAGCAGCTTATTAAGCGGCAATACGGGAGGGCCATACGAGCAGTACTTC,TRBJ2-7,TRBD2,18,TRBV7-9,-
CASSDSFTSLSTTGELFF,TGTGCCAGCAGCGACAGTTTTACTAGCCTTTCGACTACCGGGGAGCTGTTTTTT,TRBJ2-2,-,18,TRBV9,-
CATEGLAGGEQYF,TGTGCCACTGAGGGACTAGCGGGAGGCGAGCAGTACTTC,TRBJ2-7,TRBD2,13,TRBV2,-
CASSDRQARAGTTSTDTQYF,TGTGCCAGTAGTGACCGACAGGCCAGAGCCGGGACTACCAGCACAGATACGCAGTATTTT,TRBJ2-3,-,20,TRBV19,-
CASSLQETQYF,TGTGCCAGCAGTTTACAAGAGACCCAGTACTTC,TRBJ2-5,-,11,TRBV6-5,-
CASTRCGQGHRSSYEQYF,TGTGCCAGCACCAGATGCGGACAGGGCCATCGAAGCTCCTACGAGCAGTACTTC,TRBJ2-7,TRBD1,18,TRBV5-5,-
CASSPGVSNTDTQYF,TGTGCCAGCAGCCCCGGGGTGTCGAACACAGATACGCAGTATTTT,TRBJ2-3,-,15,TRBV5-5,-
CASSAPGQPAGVEKLFF,TGTGCCAGCAGTGCGCCGGGACAGCCTGCAGGGGTGGAAAAACTGTTTTTT,TRBJ1-4,TRBD1,17,TRBV25-1,-
CASRQRVYSNQPQHF,TGTGCCAGCAGACAAAGGGTCTATAGCAATCAGCCCCAGCATTTT,TRBJ1-5,-,15,TRBV6-5,few
CASQWTLRGKGSTDTQYF,TGTGCCAGCCAATGGACCTTACGGGGGAAAGGGAGCACAGATACGCAGTATTTT,TRBJ2-3,-,18,TRBV7-8,-
CASSLNLAGTSIYEQYF,TGTGCCAGCAGCTTAAATTTGGCAGGGACTAGCATTTACGAGCAGTACTTC,TRBJ2-7,TRBD2,17,TRBV7-2,once
CSGIRLDGYTF,TGCAGCGGGATAAGATTGGATGGCTACACCTTC,TRBJ1-2,-,11,TRBV29-1,-
CASSWGDRGWEQYF,TGTGCCAGCAGCTGGGGGGACAGGGGATGGGAGCAGTACTTC,TRBJ2-7,TRBD1,14,TRBV7-9,-
CASSTWRADYGYTF,TGTGCCAGCAGCACTTGGAGAGCCGACTATGGCTACACCTTC,TRBJ1-2,-,14,TRBV13,once
CASSLGDVTSLYSNQPQHF,TGTGCCAGCAGCTTAGGGGATGTTACATCACTTTATAGCAATCAGCCCCAGCATTTT,TRBJ1-5,-,19,TRBV7-8,-
CASSESGDGYTF,TGCGCCAGCAGTGAGTCGGGGGATGGCTACACCTTC,TRBJ1-2,-,12,TRBV10-2,-
CAIRGLSSYEQYF,TGTGCCATCAGAGGACTTAGCTCCTACGAGCAGTACTTC,TRBJ2-7,-,13,TRBV10-3,once
CASSQGVLPTDTQYF,TGTGCCAGCAGCCAAGGGGTATTGCCCACAGATACGCAGTATTTT,TRBJ2-3,-,15,TRBV27,once
CASSPGGSTYNEQFF,TGTGCCAGCAGCCCCGGCGGAAGTACCTACAATGAGCAGTTCTTC,TRBJ2-1,-,15,TRBV5-5,-
CASSLELRGYSTDTQYF,TGTGCCAGCAGCTTGGAGCTAAGGGGGTATAGCACAGATACGCAGTATTTT,TRBJ2-3,-,17,TRBV5-5,once
CASSPPPREDGGEQFF,TGTGCCAGCAGCCCTCCTCCGCGGGAGGATGGAGGTGAGCAGTTCTTC,TRBJ2-1,TRBD2,16,TRBV7-8,-
CAWSPLRTGMGEQYF,TGTGCCTGGAGCCCCCTTCGGACAGGGATGGGGGAGCAGTACTTC,TRBJ2-7,TRBD1,15,TRBV30,-
CASSADLNLPYEQYF,TGTGCCAGCAGTGCTGACCTGAATCTCCCATACGAGCAGTACTTC,TRBJ2-7,-,15,TRBV27,-
CASSSVAGETQYF,TGCGCCAGCAGCTCTGTAGCGGGAGAGACCCAGTACTTC,TRBJ2-5,TRBD2,13,TRBV4-3,-
CASSLGLKYETQYF,TGTGCCAGCAGCTTGGGACTAAAATACGAGACCCAGTACTTC,TRBJ2-5,TRBD2,14,TRBV7-7,-
CASSLSSGGNTGELFF,TGTGCCAGCAGCTTAAGTAGCGGGGGTAACACCGGGGAGCTGTTTTTT,TRBJ2-2,TRBD2,16,TRBV7-6,-